The clone carrying this T cell receptor beta chain was recorded many times. The antigen is undetermined. The V gene end was trimmed by 4 bases and the J gene end by 2 bases; junction bases not matched to a gene: 9. Germline assignment: CDR1 MGHRA and CDR2 YSYEKL. The CDR3 covers 16 residues. Time point specified: pre-sensitization, week 0. The treatment denotes: therapeutic diphenylcyclopropenone sensitization with weekly scalp DPC. This sample stems from a study of human T cells and chemical hapten exposure. Study findings and constraints: Expanded TCRs created a significantly greater count of big CDR3 similarity clusters than controls did.

During construction of the library, unique molecular identifiers were attached to individual cDNA molecules for quantitative, reproducible TCR counting. TCRdb re-analysed the RACE reads in MiXCR, keeping a single row per CDR3 protein. Among tens of thousands of distinct CDR3 sequences listed, 9.6% were seen once. This sequence originates from a woman in her forties with alopecia areata. Some clones in this sample may be carry-over from other donors' samples. Sequences were derived from whole blood, sampled in connection with sensitization to the hapten diphenylcyclopropenone (DPC). The chain has TRBV4-1 and TRBJ2-5; 8 bases fit TRBD2. The CDR3 reads CASSPGSGGRQETQYF. The CDR3 DNA is TGCGCCAGCAGCCCTGGCAGCGGGGGCCGGCAAGAGACCCAGTACTTC.